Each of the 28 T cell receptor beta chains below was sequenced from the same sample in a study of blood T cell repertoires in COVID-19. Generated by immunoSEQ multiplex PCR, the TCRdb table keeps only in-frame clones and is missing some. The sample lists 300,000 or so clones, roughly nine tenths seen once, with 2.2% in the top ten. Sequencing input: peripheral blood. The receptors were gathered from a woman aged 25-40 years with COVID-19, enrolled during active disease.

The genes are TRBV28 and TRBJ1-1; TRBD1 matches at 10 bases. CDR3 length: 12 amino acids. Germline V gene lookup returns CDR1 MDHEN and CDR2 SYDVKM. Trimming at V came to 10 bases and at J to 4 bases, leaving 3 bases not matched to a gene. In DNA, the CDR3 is TGTGCCACCAGACAGGGGGCCACTGAAGCTTTCTTT. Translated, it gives CATRQGATEAFF. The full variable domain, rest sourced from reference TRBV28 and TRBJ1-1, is DVKVTQSSRYLVKRTGEKVFLECVQDMDHENMFWYRQDPGLGLRLIYFSYDVKMKEKGDIPEGYSVSREKKERFSLILESASTNQTSMYLCATRQGATEAFFGQGTRLTVV.

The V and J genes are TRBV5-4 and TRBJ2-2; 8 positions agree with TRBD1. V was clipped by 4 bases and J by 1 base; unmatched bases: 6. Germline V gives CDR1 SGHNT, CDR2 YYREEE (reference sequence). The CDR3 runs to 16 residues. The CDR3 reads CASSTGQAENTGELFF. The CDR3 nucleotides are TGTGCCAGCAGCACGGGACAGGCCGAGAACACCGGGGAGCTGTTTTTT.

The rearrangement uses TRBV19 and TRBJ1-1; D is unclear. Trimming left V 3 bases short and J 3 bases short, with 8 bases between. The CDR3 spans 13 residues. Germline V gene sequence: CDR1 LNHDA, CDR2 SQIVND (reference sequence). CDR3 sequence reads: CASSMLRDTEAFF. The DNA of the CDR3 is TGTGCCAGTAGTATGTTGCGGGACACTGAAGCTTTCTTT.

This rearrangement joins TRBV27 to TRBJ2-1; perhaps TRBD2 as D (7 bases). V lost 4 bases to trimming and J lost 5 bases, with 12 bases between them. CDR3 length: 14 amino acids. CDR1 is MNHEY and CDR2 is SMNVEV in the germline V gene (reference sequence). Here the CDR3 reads CASSSRGAHNEQFF. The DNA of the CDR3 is TGTGCCAGCAGTTCCCGGGGGGCCCACAATGAGCAGTTCTTC.

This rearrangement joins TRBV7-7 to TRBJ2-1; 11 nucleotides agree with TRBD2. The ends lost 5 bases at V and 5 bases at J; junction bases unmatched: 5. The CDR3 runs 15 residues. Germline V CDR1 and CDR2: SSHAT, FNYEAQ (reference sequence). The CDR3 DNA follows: TGTGCCAGCAGCGCGACTAGCGGGGCGCACAATGAGCAGTTCTTC. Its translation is CASSATSGAHNEQFF.

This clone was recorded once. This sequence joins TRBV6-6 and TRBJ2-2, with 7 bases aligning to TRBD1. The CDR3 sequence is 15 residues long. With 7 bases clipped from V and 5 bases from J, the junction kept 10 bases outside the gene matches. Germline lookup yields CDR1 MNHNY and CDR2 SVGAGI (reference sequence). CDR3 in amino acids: CASINHRGSTGELFF. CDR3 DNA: TGTGCCAGCATTAACCACAGGGGTAGTACCGGGGAGCTGTTTTTT.

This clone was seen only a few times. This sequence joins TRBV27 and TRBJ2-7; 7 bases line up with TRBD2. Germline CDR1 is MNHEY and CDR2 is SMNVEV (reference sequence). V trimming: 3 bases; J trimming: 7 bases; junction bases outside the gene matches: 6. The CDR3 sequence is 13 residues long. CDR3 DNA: TGTGCCAGCAGTTTTGCGGGAGTGCAGGAGCAGTACTTC. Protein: CASSFAGVQEQYF.

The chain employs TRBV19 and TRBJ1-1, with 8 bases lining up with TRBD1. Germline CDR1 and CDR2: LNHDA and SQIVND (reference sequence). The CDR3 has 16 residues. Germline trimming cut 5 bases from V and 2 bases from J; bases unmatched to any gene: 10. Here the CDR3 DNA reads TGTGCCAGTAGTCCCCTCGGGACAGGTCGTAACACTGAAGCTTTCTTT. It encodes CASSPLGTGRNTEAFF.

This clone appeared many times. CDR3 amino acids: CASSRTSGSSYEQYF. The DNA of the CDR3 is TGTGCCAGCAGCCGGACTAGCGGGAGCTCCTACGAGCAGTACTTC. The chain recombines TRBV3-1 (or the pseudogene TRBV3-2) with TRBJ2-7, with 13 nucleotides matching TRBD2. CDR3 length equals 15 residues. The germline CDR1 and CDR2 sequences are LGHDT and YNNKEL (reference sequence). With 4 bases clipped from V and 0 bases from J, the junction kept 0 bases outside the gene matches.

The CDR3: CASSFDSLHNEQFF. CDR3 DNA: TGTGCCAGCAGCTTCGACAGCTTACACAATGAGCAGTTCTTC. The chain uses TRBV5-5 and TRBJ2-1; tentative D call: TRBD1 (5 bases). V was clipped by 2 bases and J by 5 bases, with 11 bases between them. Per germline, CDR1 SGHKS and CDR2 YYEKEE (reference sequence). The CDR3 loop spans 14 amino acids.

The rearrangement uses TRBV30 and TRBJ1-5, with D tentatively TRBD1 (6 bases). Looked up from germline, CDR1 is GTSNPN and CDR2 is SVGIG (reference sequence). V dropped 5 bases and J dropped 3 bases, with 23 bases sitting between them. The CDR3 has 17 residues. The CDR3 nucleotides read TGTGCCTGGGCTCCCGGGCGGGGGGGCTCATTCAATCAGCCCCAGCATTTT. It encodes CAWAPGRGGSFNQPQHF.

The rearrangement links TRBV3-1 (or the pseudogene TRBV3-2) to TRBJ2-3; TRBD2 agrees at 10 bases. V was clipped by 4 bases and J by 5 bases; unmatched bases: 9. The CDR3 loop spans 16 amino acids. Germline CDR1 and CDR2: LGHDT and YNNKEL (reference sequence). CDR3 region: CASSRNLAGAVDTQYF. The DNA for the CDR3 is TGTGCCAGCAGCCGTAACCTAGCGGGAGCTGTAGATACGCAGTATTTT.

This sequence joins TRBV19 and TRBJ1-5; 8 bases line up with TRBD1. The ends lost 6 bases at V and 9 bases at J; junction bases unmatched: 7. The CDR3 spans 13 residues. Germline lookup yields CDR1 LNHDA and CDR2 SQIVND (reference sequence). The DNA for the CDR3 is TGTGCCAGTAGGCCGGGACAGGCATCGCCCCAGCATTTT. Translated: CASRPGQASPQHF.

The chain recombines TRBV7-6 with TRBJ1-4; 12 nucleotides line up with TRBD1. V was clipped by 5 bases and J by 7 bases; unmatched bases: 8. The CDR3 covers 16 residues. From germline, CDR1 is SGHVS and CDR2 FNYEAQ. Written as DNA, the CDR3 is TGTGCCAGCAGCATCGGGACAGGGGGCGGGGTTGAAAAACTGTTTTTT. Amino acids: CASSIGTGGGVEKLFF.

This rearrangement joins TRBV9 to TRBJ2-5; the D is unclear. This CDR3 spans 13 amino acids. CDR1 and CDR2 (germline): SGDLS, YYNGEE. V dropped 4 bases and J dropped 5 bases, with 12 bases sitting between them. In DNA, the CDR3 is TGTGCCAGCAGCCGCCCCCTATTGGAGACCCAGTACTTC. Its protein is CASSRPLLETQYF.

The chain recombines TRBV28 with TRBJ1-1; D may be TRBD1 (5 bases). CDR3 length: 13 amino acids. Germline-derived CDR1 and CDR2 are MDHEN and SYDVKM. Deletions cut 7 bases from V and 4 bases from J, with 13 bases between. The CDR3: CASIQGKATEAFF. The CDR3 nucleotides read TGTGCCAGCATTCAGGGTAAAGCCACTGAAGCTTTCTTT. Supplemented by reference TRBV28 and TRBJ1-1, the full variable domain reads DVKVTQSSRYLVKRTGEKVFLECVQDMDHENMFWYRQDPGLGLRLIYFSYDVKMKEKGDIPEGYSVSREKKERFSLILESASTNQTSMYLCASIQGKATEAFFGQGTRLTVV.

CDR3 sequence (DNA): TGTGCCAGCAGTTACTCGGGCAGGGGCCTCTATGGCTACACCTTC. Protein: CASSYSGRGLYGYTF. The rearrangement joins TRBV6-5 to TRBJ1-2, with D perhaps matching TRBD1 (6 bases). Germline loops: CDR1 MNHEY, CDR2 SVGAGI. Trimming took off 0 bases at V and 4 bases at J, with 12 bases between the two ends. CDR3 length: 15 residues.

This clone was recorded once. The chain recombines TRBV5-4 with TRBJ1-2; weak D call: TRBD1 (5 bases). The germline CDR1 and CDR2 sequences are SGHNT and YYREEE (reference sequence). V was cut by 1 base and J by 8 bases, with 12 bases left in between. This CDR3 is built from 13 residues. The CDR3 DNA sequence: TGTGCCAGCAGCTTGCTAGGGGAGGGGGGCTACACCTTC. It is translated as CASSLLGEGGYTF.

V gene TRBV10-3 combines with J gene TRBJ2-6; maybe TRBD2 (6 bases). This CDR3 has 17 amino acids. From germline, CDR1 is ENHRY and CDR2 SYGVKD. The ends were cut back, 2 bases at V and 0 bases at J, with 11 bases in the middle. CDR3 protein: CAISEGGRSSGANVLTF. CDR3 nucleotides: TGTGCCATCAGTGAGGGGGGGAGGAGCTCTGGGGCCAACGTCCTGACTTTC.

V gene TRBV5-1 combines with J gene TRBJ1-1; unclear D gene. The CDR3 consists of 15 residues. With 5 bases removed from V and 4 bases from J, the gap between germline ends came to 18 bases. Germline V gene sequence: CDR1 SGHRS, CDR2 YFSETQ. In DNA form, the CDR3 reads TGCGCCAGCAGTGTGGAGGGAGGAGACCTCACTGAAGCTTTCTTT. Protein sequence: CASSVEGGDLTEAFF.

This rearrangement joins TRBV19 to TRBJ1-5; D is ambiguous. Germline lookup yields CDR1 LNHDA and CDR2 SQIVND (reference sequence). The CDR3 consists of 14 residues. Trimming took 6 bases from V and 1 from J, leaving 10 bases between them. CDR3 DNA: TGTGCCAGTAGCGTGGCGGTAAGCAATCAGCCCCAGCATTTT. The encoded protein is CASSVAVSNQPQHF.

CDR3: CASSHPKQIGRASDTQYF. In nucleotides, the CDR3 is TGTGCCAGCAGCCACCCAAAACAAATCGGGAGGGCCTCAGATACGCAGTATTTT. The gene calls are TRBV3-1 (or the pseudogene TRBV3-2) and TRBJ2-3; 8 positions match TRBD2. Germline CDR1 LGHDT, CDR2 YNNKEL (reference sequence). V gave up 3 bases and J gave up 4 bases; unmatched junction bases: 15. This CDR3 has 18 amino acids.

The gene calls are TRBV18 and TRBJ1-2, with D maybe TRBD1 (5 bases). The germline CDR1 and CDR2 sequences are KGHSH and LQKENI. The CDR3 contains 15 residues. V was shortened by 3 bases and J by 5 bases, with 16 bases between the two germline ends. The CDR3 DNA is TGTGCCAGCTCACCCTGGCAGGGAGGGGAGTATGGCTACACCTTC. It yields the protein CASSPWQGGEYGYTF.

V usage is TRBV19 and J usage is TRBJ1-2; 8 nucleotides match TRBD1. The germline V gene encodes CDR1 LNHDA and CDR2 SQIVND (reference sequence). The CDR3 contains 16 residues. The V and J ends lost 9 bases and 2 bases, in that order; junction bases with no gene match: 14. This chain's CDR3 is CASQDLPTGANYGYTF. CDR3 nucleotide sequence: TGTGCCAGCCAAGACCTCCCGACAGGGGCAAACTATGGCTACACCTTC.

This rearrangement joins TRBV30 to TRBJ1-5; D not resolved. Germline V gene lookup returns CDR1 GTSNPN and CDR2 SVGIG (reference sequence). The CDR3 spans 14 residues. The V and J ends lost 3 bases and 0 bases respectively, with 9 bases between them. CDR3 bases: TGTGCCTGGAGAGACGGGAATAGCAATCAGCCCCAGCATTTT. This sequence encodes CAWRDGNSNQPQHF.

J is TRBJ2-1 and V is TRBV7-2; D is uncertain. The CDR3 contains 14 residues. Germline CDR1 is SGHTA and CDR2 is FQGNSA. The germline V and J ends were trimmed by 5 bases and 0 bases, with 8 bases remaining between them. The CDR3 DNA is TGTGCCAGCAGCCCGATGAGCTCCTACAATGAGCAGTTCTTC. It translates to CASSPMSSYNEQFF.

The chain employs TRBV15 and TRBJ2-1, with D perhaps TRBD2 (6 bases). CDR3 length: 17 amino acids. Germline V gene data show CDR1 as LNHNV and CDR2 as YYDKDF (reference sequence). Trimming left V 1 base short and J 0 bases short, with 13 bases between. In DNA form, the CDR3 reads TGTGCCACCAGCAGAGGGACTATGGGGAGCTCCTACAATGAGCAGTTCTTC. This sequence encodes CATSRGTMGSSYNEQFF.

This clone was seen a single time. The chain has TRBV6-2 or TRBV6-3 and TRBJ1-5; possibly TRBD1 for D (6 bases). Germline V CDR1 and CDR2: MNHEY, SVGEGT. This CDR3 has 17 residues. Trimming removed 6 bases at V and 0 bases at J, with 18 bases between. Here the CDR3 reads CASSPTTGRYSNQPQHF. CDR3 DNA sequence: TGTGCCAGCAGCCCTACAACAGGGCGGTATAGCAATCAGCCCCAGCATTTT.